This is a list of T cell receptor beta chains from one sample in a study of T cells in Graves' hyperthyroidism and ophthalmopathy. Each CDR3 protein gets one entry after TCRdb re-called the multiplex PCR reads with MiXCR. The sample has roughly 360,000 distinct CDR3 sequences; 13% are singletons. Sequenced sample: blood. The receptors derive from a man under 40 with Graves' hyperthyroidism that later progressed to Graves' ophthalmopathy. CDR3s include the opening cysteine and the closing phenylalanine or tryptophan. The order of the fields is J gene, D gene, clone size, V gene, CDR3 protein, CDR3 DNA. A D gene is named only where the DNA matches it firmly. A clone size is listed for some rows: how often the clone was seen (once, few, many), or a class if it is expanded.

TRBJ1-4	TRBD1	few	TRBV20-1	CSASAPGQRNEKLFF	TGCAGTGCTAGCGCCCCGGGACAGCGAAATGAAAAACTGTTTTTT
TRBJ1-3	.	many	TRBV2	CASSEADSYSGNTIYF	TGTGCCAGCAGTGAAGCGGACAGTTACTCTGGAAACACCATATATTTT
TRBJ1-5	.	many	TRBV7-9	CASSLAGGAQHF	TGTGCCAGCAGCTTAGCGGGCGGCGCCCAGCATTTT
TRBJ2-3	.	many	TRBV5-6	CASSLVGIRTDTQYF	TGTGCCAGCAGCTTGGTAGGGATCCGCACAGATACGCAGTATTTT
TRBJ1-1	.	many	TRBV6-1	CASKEGQADTEAFF	TGTGCCAGCAAAGAGGGCCAGGCAGACACTGAAGCTTTCTTT
TRBJ2-1	TRBD1	many	TRBV12-3/TRBV12-4	CASSFWTGGNEQFF	TGTGCCAGCAGTTTTTGGACAGGGGGCAATGAGCAGTTCTTC
TRBJ1-1	TRBD1	few	TRBV5-1	CASTAADRGMNTEAFF	TGCGCCAGCACCGCGGCGGACAGGGGGATGAACACTGAAGCTTTCTTT
TRBJ1-1	.	many	TRBV11-2	CASSLGLSTEAFF	TGTGCCAGCAGCTTAGGGTTGAGCACTGAAGCTTTCTTT
TRBJ2-2	.	.	TRBV6-1	CASSLTGQAGTGELFF	TGTGCCAGCAGCCTAACGGGGCAGGCGGGCACCGGGGAGCTGTTTTTT
TRBJ2-1	.	.	TRBV11-3	CASRLDTNEQFF	TGTGCCAGCAGATTAGATACTAATGAACAGTTCTTC
TRBJ2-1	TRBD2	many	TRBV28	CASSFQGLAGHNEQFF	TGTGCCAGCAGTTTCCAGGGACTAGCGGGCCACAATGAGCAGTTCTTC
TRBJ2-3	TRBD1	few	TRBV6-1	CASARDRGTDTQYF	TGTGCCAGCGCCCGGGACAGGGGCACAGATACGCAGTATTTT
TRBJ2-7	.	.	TRBV5-1	CASRVPSTYEQYF	TGCGCCAGCAGAGTCCCTTCTACCTACGAGCAGTACTTC
TRBJ1-2	.	many	TRBV2	CASTTDLAGYGYTF	TGTGCCAGCACCACGGACCTAGCAGGTTATGGCTACACCTTC
TRBJ2-7	.	few	TRBV10-3	CAISEPGNEQYF	TGTGCCATCAGTGAGCCTGGGAACGAGCAGTACTTC